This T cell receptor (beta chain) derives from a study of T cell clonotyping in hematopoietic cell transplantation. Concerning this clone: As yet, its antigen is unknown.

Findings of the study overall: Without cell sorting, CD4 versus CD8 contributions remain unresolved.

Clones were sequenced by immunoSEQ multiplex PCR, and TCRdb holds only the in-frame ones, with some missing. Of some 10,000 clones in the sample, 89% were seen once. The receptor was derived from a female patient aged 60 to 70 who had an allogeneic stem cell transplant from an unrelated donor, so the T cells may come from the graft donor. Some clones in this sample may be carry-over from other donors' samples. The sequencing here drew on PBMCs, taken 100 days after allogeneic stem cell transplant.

CDR3 region: CASSRQGGYTEAFF. The CDR3, as DNA: TGTGCCAGTAGTAGACAGGGTGGATACACTGAAGCTTTCTTT. The chain combines TRBV19 with TRBJ1-1; TRBD1 matches 7 bases. Germline CDR1 is LNHDA and CDR2 is SQIVND (reference sequence). This CDR3 contains 14 residues. Trimming took 4 bases from V and 3 from J; bases not matched to a gene: 5.